Listed here is a single TCR beta chain. What it binds is unknown. The data originate from a study of blood T cells in healthy people across ages. This CDR3 is 13 amino acids long. The V end lost 2 bases, the J end lost 0 bases, and 2 bases lay between the germline ends. The germline V gene encodes CDR1 DFQATT and CDR2 SNEGSKA (reference sequence). General study results and limits: Long-lived donors had more naive CD4+ cells and higher diversity than aged donors.

Every donor contributed about 10 milliliters of peripheral blood by blood draw. A J-beta primer mix and a sample-barcoded 5' primer were used in a second PCR of about 7 to 12 cycles. There were at least 2.5 million CDR3-containing paired-end reads obtained from each sample. One entry per CDR3 protein, called by TCRdb with MiXCR from the 5' RACE reads. The data hold 750,000 to 950,000 distinct CDR3 sequences, with 25% to 30% observed a single time. These sequences were also reported in another study, on T cells of mothers and their children. This second study notes: Second-PCR amplification with M1S added sample barcodes and 2-4 random nucleotides.

The V gene is TRBV20-1, the J gene TRBJ2-6; no reliable D call. This sequence originates from a boy younger than 18 in good health. The specimen was blood. This CDR3 is CSARHSGANVLTF. In nucleotides, the CDR3 is TGCAGTGCTAGACACTCTGGGGCCAACGTCCTGACTTTC.